The next 12 T cell receptor beta chains were all read from a single sample in a study of cytomegalovirus exposure and HLA in healthy donors. Use of 60 Vbeta and 13 Jbeta primers characterized the PCR. Sequencing was performed with immunoSEQ multiplex PCR; in TCRdb, only in-frame clones are kept and a portion is missing. In the table there are 65,000 to 80,000 clones, over 70% of which are singletons. The sequencing sample was made of PBMCs. The receptor set was obtained from a woman aged 40 to 50 in good health and CMV-seropositive.

This chain joins TRBV7-9 and TRBJ1-2, with TRBD1 matching 7 bases. Germline lookup yields CDR1 SEHNR and CDR2 FQNEAQ (reference sequence). The CDR3 has 14 amino acids. The V segment lost 5 bases and the J segment 6 bases; nucleotides outside the gene matches: 9. CDR3 region: CASSNRDSQDGYTF. The CDR3 DNA is TGTGCCAGCAGCAACCGGGACAGCCAAGATGGCTACACCTTC.

The J gene is TRBJ1-2, the V gene TRBV18; TRBD1 aligns across 7 bases. The germline V gene has CDR1 KGHSH and CDR2 LQKENI. Losses at the gene ends were 6 bases for V and 6 bases for J; bases not matched to a gene: 4. The CDR3 totals 12 residues. The CDR3 sequence is CASSYGQDGYTF. The CDR3 DNA follows: TGTGCCAGCTCTTACGGACAGGATGGCTACACCTTC.

This rearrangement joins TRBV6-5 to TRBJ2-7; 11 bases line up with TRBD1. V shed 5 bases and J 4 bases; nucleotides not matched to a gene: 4. CDR1 is MNHEY, CDR2 SVGAGI, per germline. The CDR3 contains 14 residues. The CDR3 coding sequence is TGTGCCAGCAGTCGGACAGGGGGCAATTACGAGCAGTACTTC. It translates to CASSRTGGNYEQYF.

The chain employs TRBV28 and TRBJ1-5, with 11 bases matching TRBD1. Looked up from germline, CDR1 is MDHEN and CDR2 is SYDVKM. With 6 bases clipped from V and 11 bases from J, the junction kept 9 bases outside the gene matches. The CDR3 consists of 14 residues. The CDR3: CASRRPGQGVAQHF. Written as DNA, the CDR3 is TGTGCCAGCAGACGGCCGGGACAGGGGGTGGCCCAGCATTTT.

The chain employs TRBV2 and TRBJ2-1, with 7 bases that match TRBD1. V lost 5 bases and J lost 3; bases outside the gene matches: 7. This CDR3 region has 15 residues. In germline, CDR1 is SNHLY, CDR2 FYNNEI. CDR3 nucleotides: TGTGCCAGCAGTTCCACAGGGGAAGTCTACAATGAGCAGTTCTTC. This codes for CASSSTGEVYNEQFF.

The chain has TRBV7-9 and TRBJ1-1; the D gene is possibly TRBD1 (5 bases). Germline V CDR1 and CDR2: SEHNR, FQNEAQ (reference sequence). V was trimmed by 5 bases and J by 5 bases, leaving 15 bases between them. This CDR3 has 14 amino acids. This CDR3 reads CASSSQGEVTEAFF. The CDR3 nucleotides are TGTGCCAGCAGCAGTCAAGGGGAAGTAACTGAAGCTTTCTTT.

This sequence joins TRBV29-1 and TRBJ1-1, with no clear D. V gave up 4 bases and J gave up 1 base, with 7 bases separating them. This CDR3 region has 12 residues. Per the germline V gene, CDR1 is SQVTM and CDR2 is ANQGSEA. CDR3: CSVGQENTEAFF. In DNA form, the CDR3 reads TGCAGCGTTGGCCAGGAGAACACTGAAGCTTTCTTT.

The rearrangement links TRBV6-1 to TRBJ1-5; D possibly corresponds to TRBD1 (5 bases). V lost 8 bases to trimming and J lost 3 bases, with 17 bases between them. From germline, CDR1 is MNHNS and CDR2 SASEGT. This CDR3 has 15 residues. CDR3 DNA sequence: TGTGCCAGCGGTCGGTCAGACAGTTACAATCAGCCCCAGCATTTT. Translated, it gives CASGRSDSYNQPQHF.

The chain has TRBV28 and TRBJ2-4; 7 positions match TRBD1. Germline V gene data show CDR1 as MDHEN and CDR2 as SYDVKM. V lost 7 bases, J lost 2 bases, and 5 bases stayed unmatched. The CDR3 loop spans 14 amino acids. The DNA for the CDR3 is TGTGCCAGCATCGAGACAGGGTCCAAAAACATTCAGTACTTC. As protein: CASIETGSKNIQYF.

V gene TRBV5-1 combines with J gene TRBJ2-2; 10 bases match TRBD2. This CDR3 spans 15 amino acids. Germline V gene lookup returns CDR1 SGHRS and CDR2 YFSETQ. Trimming removed 5 bases from V and 6 bases from J; junction bases left unmatched: 7. In nucleotides, the CDR3 is TGCGCCAGCAGACTTAGCGGGGGGCCGGCCGGGGAGCTGTTTTTT. It translates to CASRLSGGPAGELFF.

V usage is TRBV30 and J usage is TRBJ1-6; 8 nucleotides line up with TRBD1. The V and J ends lost 7 bases and 6 bases, in that order; junction bases with no gene match: 8. The CDR3 is 14 residues long. Per the germline V gene, CDR1 is GTSNPN and CDR2 is SVGIG (reference sequence). The CDR3 sequence is CALDRDTANSPLHF. DNA for the CDR3: TGTGCCTTGGACAGGGACACGGCTAATTCACCCCTCCACTTT.

V is TRBV2 and J is TRBJ2-3; the match to TRBD2 covers 10 bases. Germline lookup yields CDR1 SNHLY and CDR2 FYNNEI. The V segment lost 7 bases and the J segment 4 bases; nucleotides outside the gene matches: 8. CDR3 size: 15 residues. CDR3 sequence reads: CASTKAGGQADTQYF. DNA of the CDR3: TGTGCCAGCACTAAAGCGGGGGGGCAGGCAGATACGCAGTATTTT.